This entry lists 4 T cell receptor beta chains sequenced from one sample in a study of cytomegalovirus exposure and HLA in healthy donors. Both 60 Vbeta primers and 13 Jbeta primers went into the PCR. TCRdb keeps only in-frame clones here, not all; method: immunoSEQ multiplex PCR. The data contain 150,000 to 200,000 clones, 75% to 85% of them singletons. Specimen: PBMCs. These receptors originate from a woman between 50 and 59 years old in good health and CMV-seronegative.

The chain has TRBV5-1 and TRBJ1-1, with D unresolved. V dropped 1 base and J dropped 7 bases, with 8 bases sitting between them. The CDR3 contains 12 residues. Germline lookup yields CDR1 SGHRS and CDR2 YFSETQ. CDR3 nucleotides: TGCGCCAGCAGCTTGAGAGGTGGTGAAGCTTTCTTT. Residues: CASSLRGGEAFF.

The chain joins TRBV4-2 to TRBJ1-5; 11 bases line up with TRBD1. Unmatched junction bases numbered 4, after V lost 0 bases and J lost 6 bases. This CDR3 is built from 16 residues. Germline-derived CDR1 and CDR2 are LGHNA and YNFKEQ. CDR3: CASSQDRGQGAQPQHF. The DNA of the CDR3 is TGTGCCAGCAGCCAAGATAGAGGACAGGGGGCTCAGCCCCAGCATTTT.

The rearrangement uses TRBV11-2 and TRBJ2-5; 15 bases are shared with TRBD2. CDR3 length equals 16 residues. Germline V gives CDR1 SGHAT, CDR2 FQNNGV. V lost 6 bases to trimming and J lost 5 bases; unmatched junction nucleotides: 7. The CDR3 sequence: CASRNGLAGGRETQYF. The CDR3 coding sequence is TGTGCCAGCAGGAATGGACTAGCGGGGGGGCGGGAGACCCAGTACTTC.

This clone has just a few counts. The CDR3 reads CASRGVTPNQPQHF. The CDR3 DNA sequence: TGTGCCAGCAGAGGGGTTACCCCCAATCAGCCCCAGCATTTT. This chain connects TRBV2 to TRBJ1-5; TRBD1 might be the D (5 bases). Deletions cut 6 bases from V and 3 bases from J, with 12 bases between. The CDR3 runs to 14 residues. Germline CDR1 is SNHLY and CDR2 is FYNNEI.